The rows below give T cell receptor beta chains drawn from one sample of a study of CD8 T cells in ankylosing spondylitis. One entry per CDR3 protein results from TCRdb running MiXCR on the 5' RACE reads. The table lists about 480,000 distinct CDR3 sequences, approximately 17% of them singletons, with approximately 1% in the top ten. Sequencing input: blood, either unsorted or a sorted T cell fraction (not recorded which). These receptors originate from a male donor with ankylosing spondylitis. Both conserved end residues are part of each CDR3. The D gene is left open where the match is weak. The size of a clone is reported for some rows only, either as once, few or many, or as a class for expanded clones.

TRBV7-2	.	TRBJ1-2	few	CASSPLGGEGGYTF	TGTGCCAGCAGCCCCCTCGGGGGGGAGGGAGGCTACACCTTC
TRBV20-1	TRBD1	TRBJ1-6	.	CSARGQGRQNSPLHF	TGCAGTGCTAGAGGACAGGGTCGACAAAATTCACCCCTCCACTTT
TRBV30	TRBD2	TRBJ2-1	.	CAWRPTSGSYNEQFF	TGTGCCTGGAGACCTACTAGCGGCTCCTACAATGAGCAGTTCTTC
TRBV2	TRBD1	TRBJ2-1	few	CASSATWRTGGRYNEQFF	TGTGCCAGCAGTGCCACTTGGCGGACAGGGGGCAGGTACAATGAGCAGTTCTTC
TRBV9	TRBD2	TRBJ2-3	many	CASSVSSGRADTQYF	TGTGCCAGCAGCGTTTCTAGCGGGAGGGCAGATACGCAGTATTTT
TRBV29-1	TRBD2	TRBJ2-1	few	CSARPSGRIRGEQFF	TGCAGCGCTAGACCTAGCGGGAGGATTCGGGGTGAGCAGTTCTTC
TRBV18	.	TRBJ2-7	.	CASSPTTGNNEQYF	TGTGCCAGCTCACCGACTACAGGGAACAACGAGCAGTACTTC
TRBV10-3	.	TRBJ2-3	many	CAISVVGATDTQYF	TGTGCCATCAGTGTTGTGGGAGCCACAGATACGCAGTATTTT
TRBV28	TRBD2	TRBJ2-7	few	CASRLGLAGAYEQYF	TGTGCCAGCAGACTGGGACTAGCGGGGGCCTACGAGCAGTACTTC
TRBV12-3/TRBV12-4	.	TRBJ2-7	.	CASSLPGHHEQYF	TGTGCCAGCAGTTTACCGGGACATCACGAGCAGTACTTC
TRBV10-3	TRBD1	TRBJ2-7	few	CAIRGTERDRGSYEQYF	TGTGCCATCAGGGGAACCGAACGGGACAGGGGTTCCTACGAGCAGTACTTC
TRBV7-2	.	TRBJ2-3	many	CASSVGETSTDTQYF	TGTGCCAGCAGCGTTGGAGAGACTAGCACAGATACGCAGTATTTT
TRBV4-3	.	TRBJ2-5	.	CASSQGVRRGRQETQYF	TGCGCCAGCAGCCAAGGGGTTCGTCGGGGGAGGCAGGAGACCCAGTACTTC
TRBV7-9	TRBD2	TRBJ2-2	few	CASSPWRLADTGELFF	TGTGCCAGCAGCCCCTGGAGACTAGCGGACACCGGGGAGCTGTTTTTT
TRBV29-1	.	TRBJ2-1	many	CSVNSYNEQFF	TGCAGCGTAAACAGTTACAATGAGCAGTTCTTC
TRBV18	.	TRBJ2-5	many	CASSPPGETQYF	TGTGCCAGCAGCCCCCCGGGCGAGACCCAGTACTTC
TRBV20-1	.	TRBJ1-2	.	CSASGGANYGYTF	TGCAGTGCTAGCGGCGGAGCTAACTATGGCTACACCTTC